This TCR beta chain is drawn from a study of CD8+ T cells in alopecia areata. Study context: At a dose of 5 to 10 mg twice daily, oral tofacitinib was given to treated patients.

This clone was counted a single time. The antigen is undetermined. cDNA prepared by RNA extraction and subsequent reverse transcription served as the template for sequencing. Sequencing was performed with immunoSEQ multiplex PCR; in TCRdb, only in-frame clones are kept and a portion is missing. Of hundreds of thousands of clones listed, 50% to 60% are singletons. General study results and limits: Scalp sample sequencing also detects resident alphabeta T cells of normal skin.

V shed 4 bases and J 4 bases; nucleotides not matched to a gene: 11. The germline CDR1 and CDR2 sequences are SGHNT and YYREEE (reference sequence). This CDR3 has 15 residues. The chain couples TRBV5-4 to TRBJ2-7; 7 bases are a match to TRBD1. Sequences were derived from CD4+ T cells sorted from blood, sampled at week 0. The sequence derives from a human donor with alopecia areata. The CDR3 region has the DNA TGTGCCAGCAGCGACGGGACAGCATCCCTTTACGAGCAGTACTTC. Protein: CASSDGTASLYEQYF.